This T cell receptor beta chain comes out of a study of T cells in Graves' hyperthyroidism and ophthalmopathy. This clonotype was seen repeatedly, ten times or more. The CDR3 length is 14 residues. Per the germline V gene, CDR1 is MDHEN and CDR2 is SYDVKM. Trimming removed 4 bases at V and 1 base at J, with 10 bases between. Uncontrolled infection, other autoimmune disease, pregnancy or lactation excluded patients. Thyroid ultrasound and orbital computed tomography, with clinical symptoms and serum thyroxine and TRAb, informed diagnoses. RNA transcripts served as the template for amplifying TCR beta CDR3 regions. The TCR CDR3 first-round RT-PCR relied on the HTBI primer set. TCRdb passed the multiplex PCR reads through MiXCR, listing each CDR3 protein once. The sample carries roughly 520,000 distinct CDR3 sequences, approximately 25% recorded once.

Sequenced sample: blood. This clonotype originated in a woman in her 30s with Graves' ophthalmopathy. The chain employs TRBV28 and TRBJ1-1; D is ambiguous. Written as DNA, the CDR3 is TGTGCCAGCAGTTCTGGCCAGAGGAACACTGAAGCTTTCTTT. As protein: CASSSGQRNTEAFF.